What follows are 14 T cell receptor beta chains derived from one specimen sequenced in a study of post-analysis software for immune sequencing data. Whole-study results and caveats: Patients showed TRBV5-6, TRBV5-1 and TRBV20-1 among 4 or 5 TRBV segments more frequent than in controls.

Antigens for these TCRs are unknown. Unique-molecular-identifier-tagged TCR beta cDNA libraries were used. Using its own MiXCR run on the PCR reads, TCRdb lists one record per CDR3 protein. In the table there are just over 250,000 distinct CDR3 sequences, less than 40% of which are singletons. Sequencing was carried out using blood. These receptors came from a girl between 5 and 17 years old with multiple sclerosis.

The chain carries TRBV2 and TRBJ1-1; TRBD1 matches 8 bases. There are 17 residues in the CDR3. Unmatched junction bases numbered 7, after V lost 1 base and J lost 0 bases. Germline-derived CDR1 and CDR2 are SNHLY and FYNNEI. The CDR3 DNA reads TGTGCCAGCAGTGAAGGGACAGGGATCAGAATGAACACTGAAGCTTTCTTT. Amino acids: CASSEGTGIRMNTEAFF. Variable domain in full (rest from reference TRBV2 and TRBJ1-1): EPEVTQTPSHQVTQMGQEVILRCVPISNHLYFYWYRQILGQKVEFLVSFYNNEISEKSEIFDDQFSVERPDGSNFTLKIRSTKLEDSAMYFCASSEGTGIRMNTEAFFGQGTRLTVV.

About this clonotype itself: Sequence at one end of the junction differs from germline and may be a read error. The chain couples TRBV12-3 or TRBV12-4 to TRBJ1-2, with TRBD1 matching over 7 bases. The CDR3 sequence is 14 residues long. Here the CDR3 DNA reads TGTGCCAGCAGTGTGGAGGGGGCCAACTATGGCTACATCTTC. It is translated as CASSVEGANYGYIF.

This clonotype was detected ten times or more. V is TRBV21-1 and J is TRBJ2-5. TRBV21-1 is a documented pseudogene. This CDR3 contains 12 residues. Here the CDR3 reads CASSKVGETQYF. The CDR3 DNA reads TGTGCCAGCAGCAAAGTCGGAGAGACCCAGTACTTC.

CDR3 sequence reads: CSVESTGEFSYEQYF. CDR3 nucleotides: TGCAGCGTTGAATCGACAGGGGAGTTTTCCTACGAGCAGTACTTC. The chain joins TRBV29-1 to TRBJ2-7; the match to TRBD1 covers 8 bases. The CDR3 runs 15 residues. Germline CDR1 is SQVTM and CDR2 is ANQGSEA. With 2 bases clipped from V and 1 base from J, the junction kept 7 bases outside the gene matches.

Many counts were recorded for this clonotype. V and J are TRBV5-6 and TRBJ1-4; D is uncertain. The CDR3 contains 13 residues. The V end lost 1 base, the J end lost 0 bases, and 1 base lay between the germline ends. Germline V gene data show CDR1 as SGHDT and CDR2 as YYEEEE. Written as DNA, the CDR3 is TGTGCCAGCAGCTTGCCAACTAATGAAAAACTGTTTTTT. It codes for CASSLPTNEKLFF.

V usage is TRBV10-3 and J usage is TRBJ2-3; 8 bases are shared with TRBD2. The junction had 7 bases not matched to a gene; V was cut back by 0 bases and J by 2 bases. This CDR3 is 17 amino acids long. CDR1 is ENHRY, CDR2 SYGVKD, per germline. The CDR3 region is CAISESLAGGPTDTQYF. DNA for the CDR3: TGTGCCATCAGTGAGTCGTTGGCGGGGGGCCCCACAGATACGCAGTATTTT.

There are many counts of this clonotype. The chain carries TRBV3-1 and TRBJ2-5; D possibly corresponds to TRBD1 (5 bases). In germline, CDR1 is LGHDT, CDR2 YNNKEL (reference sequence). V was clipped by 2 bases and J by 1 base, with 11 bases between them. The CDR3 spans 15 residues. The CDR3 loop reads CASSQIGRAQETQYF. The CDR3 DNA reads TGTGCCAGCAGCCAAATTGGCAGGGCCCAAGAGACCCAGTACTTC.

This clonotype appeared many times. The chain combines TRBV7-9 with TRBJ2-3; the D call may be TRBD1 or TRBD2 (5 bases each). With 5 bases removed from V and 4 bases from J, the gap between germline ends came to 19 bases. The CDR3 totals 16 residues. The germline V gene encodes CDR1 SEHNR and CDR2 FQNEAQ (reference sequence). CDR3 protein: CASSINTGTFADTQYF. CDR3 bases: TGTGCCAGCAGCATAAATACCGGGACCTTCGCAGATACGCAGTATTTT. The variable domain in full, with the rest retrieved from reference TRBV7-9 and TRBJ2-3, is DTGVSQNPRHKITKRGQNVTFRCDPISEHNRLYWYRQTLGQGPEFLTYFQNEAQLEKSRLLSDRFSAERPKGSFSTLEIQRTEQGDSAMYLCASSINTGTFADTQYFGPGTRLTVL.

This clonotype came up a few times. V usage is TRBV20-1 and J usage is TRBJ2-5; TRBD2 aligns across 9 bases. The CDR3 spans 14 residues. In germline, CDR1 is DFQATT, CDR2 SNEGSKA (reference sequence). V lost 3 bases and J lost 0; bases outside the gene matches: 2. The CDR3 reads CSARGTSHQETQYF. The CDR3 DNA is TGCAGTGCTAGGGGGACTAGCCACCAAGAGACCCAGTACTTC.

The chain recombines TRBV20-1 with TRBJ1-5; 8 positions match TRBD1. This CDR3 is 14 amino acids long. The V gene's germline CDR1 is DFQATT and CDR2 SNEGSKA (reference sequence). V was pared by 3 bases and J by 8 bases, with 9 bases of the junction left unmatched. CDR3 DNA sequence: TGCAGTGCTAGGAGTAGACAGGGGAGCGAGCCCCAGCATTTT. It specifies CSARSRQGSEPQHF.

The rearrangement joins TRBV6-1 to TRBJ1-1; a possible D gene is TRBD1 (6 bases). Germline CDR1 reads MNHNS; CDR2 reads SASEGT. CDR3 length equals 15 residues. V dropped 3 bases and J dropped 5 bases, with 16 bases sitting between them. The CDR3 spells CASSDPGQGRTEAFF. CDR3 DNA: TGTGCCAGCAGTGACCCGGGGCAGGGGAGGACTGAAGCTTTCTTT.

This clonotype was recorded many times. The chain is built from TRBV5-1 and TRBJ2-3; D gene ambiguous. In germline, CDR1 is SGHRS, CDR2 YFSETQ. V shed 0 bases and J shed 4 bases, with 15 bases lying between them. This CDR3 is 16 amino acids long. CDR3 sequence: CASSLAGPFSADTQYF. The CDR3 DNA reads TGCGCCAGCAGCTTGGCCGGTCCCTTCTCGGCAGATACGCAGTATTTT.

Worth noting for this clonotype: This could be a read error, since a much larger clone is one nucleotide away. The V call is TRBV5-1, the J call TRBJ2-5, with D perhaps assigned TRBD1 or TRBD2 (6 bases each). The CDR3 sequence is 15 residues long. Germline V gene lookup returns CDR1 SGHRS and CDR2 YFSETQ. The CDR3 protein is CASSSRGAGQETRYF. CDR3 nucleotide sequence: TGCGCCAGCAGCTCCAGGGGAGCGGGTCAAGAGACCCGGTACTTC.

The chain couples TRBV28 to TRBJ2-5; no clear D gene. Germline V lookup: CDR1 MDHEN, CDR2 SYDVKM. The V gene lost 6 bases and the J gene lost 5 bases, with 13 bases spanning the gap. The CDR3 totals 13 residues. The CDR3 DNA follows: TGTGCCAGCAGCCCCCGGGTCATCGAGACCCAGTACTTC. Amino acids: CASSPRVIETQYF.